Given below is one T cell receptor (beta chain) in context. The antigen is not known. The data were obtained in a study of T cell responses to AZD1222 COVID-19 vaccine. Clones were sequenced by immunoSEQ multiplex PCR, and TCRdb holds only the in-frame ones, with some missing. Among tens of thousands of clones listed, 80% to 85% were seen once. Study-level findings and limits: Along spike, vaccine-associated CD4 TCRs were found throughout, with dominance at 160-218 and 743-854. Seropositivity was recorded at baseline in only a handful of AZD1222 recipients. Nearly half of the spike-specific TCRs reportedly recognize variant regions that carry no mutations.

CDR1 is SGDLS and CDR2 is YYNGEE in the germline V gene. With 0 bases removed from V and 9 bases from J, the gap between germline ends came to 16 bases. The CDR3 length is 16 residues. This sequence joins TRBV9 and TRBJ1-6; D might be TRBD1 (5 bases). This specimen was peripheral blood, taken on day 0 of AZD1222 vaccination. The clonotype originates from an adult in good health. The CDR3 coding sequence is TGTGCCAGCAGCGTAGGTAGTGAGGGGTGGGTTTCACCCCTCCACTTT. Translating gives CASSVGSEGWVSPLHF.